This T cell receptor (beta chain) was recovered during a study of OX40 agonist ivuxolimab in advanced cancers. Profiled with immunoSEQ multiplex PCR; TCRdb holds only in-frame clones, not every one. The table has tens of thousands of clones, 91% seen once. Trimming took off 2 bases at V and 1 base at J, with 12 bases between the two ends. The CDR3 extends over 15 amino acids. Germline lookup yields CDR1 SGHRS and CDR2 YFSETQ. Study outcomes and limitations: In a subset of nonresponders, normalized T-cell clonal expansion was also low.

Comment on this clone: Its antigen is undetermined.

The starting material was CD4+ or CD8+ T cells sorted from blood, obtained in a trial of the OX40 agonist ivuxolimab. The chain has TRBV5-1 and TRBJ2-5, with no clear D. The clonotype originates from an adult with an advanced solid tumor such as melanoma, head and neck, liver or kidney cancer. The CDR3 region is CASSLAGAAQETQYF. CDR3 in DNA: TGCGCCAGCAGCTTAGCTGGTGCAGCCCAAGAGACCCAGTACTTC.